This TCR beta chain is drawn from a study of blood T cell repertoires in COVID-19. Study-wide context: The samples span acute and convalescent COVID-19 from the United States, Italy and Spain.

The germline CDR1 and CDR2 sequences are DFQATT and SNEGSKA (reference sequence). This CDR3 region has 13 residues. With 3 bases removed from V and 8 bases from J, the gap between germline ends came to 16 bases. Original processing notes: Amplified reference gene primers provided the basis for estimating nucleated cell counts. TCRdb's copy holds only in-frame clones and misses some; the assay was immunoSEQ multiplex PCR. For V, J and clone size, that table is used; D and trimming come from the DNA. Counted here are about 8,700 clones, about 91% occurring once; the ten biggest clones make up 4% to 5%.

The sample taken for sequencing was peripheral blood. The chain carries TRBV20-1 and TRBJ1-2; D possibly corresponds to TRBD1 (6 bases). The TCR originated in a woman aged 45-60 years with active COVID-19. The CDR3 bases are TGCAGTGCTAGTAAAGCAGGGGAGAAAGGCTACACCTTC. This codes for CSASKAGEKGYTF.